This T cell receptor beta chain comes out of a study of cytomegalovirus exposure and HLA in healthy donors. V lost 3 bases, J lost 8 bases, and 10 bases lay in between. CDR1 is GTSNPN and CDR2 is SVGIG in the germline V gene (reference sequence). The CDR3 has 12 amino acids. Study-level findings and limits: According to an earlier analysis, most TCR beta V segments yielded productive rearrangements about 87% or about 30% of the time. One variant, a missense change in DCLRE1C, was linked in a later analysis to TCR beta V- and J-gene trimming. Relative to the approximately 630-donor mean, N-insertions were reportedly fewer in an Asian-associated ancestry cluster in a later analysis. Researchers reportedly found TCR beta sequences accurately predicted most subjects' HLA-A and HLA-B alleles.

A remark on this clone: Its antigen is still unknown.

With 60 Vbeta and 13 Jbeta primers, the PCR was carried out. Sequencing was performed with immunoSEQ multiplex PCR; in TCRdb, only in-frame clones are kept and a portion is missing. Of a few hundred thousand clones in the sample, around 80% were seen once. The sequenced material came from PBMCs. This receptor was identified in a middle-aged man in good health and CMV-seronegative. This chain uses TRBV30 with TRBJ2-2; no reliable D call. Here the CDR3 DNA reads TGTGCCTGGAGCAGCGCTGCGGGGGAGCTGTTTTTT. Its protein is CAWSSAAGELFF.